These 30 T cell receptor beta chains share one sample of origin, sequenced in a study of post-analysis software for immune sequencing data. The TCR beta cDNA libraries contained unique molecular identifiers. MiXCR, run by TCRdb on the PCR reads, gives a single entry per CDR3 protein. Counted here are about 680,000 distinct CDR3 sequences, 59% occurring once; the ten biggest clones make up roughly 12%. These receptors have no identified antigens. Findings of the study overall: Controls had lower frequencies than patients of about 5 TRBV segments, which included TRBV5-6, TRBV5-1 and TRBV20-1.

Sequenced input: blood. The receptors shown here come from a girl aged 2-10 years with multiple sclerosis.

The rearrangement joins TRBV4-2 to TRBJ2-5; D uncertain. Trimming stripped 0 bases from V and 4 bases from J, with 3 bases between. Looked up from germline, CDR1 is LGHNA and CDR2 is YNFKEQ. This CDR3 is 12 amino acids long. CDR3 protein: CASSQDTETQYF. The CDR3 region has the DNA TGTGCCAGCAGCCAAGACACAGAGACCCAGTACTTC.

The rearrangement links TRBV7-3 to TRBJ2-1, with 12 bases matching TRBD2. The J call may be incorrect, as the DNA end agrees better with TRBJ2-7. The CDR3 has 17 amino acids. Germline-derived CDR1 and CDR2 are SGHTA and FQGTGA. The CDR3 here is CASSPRLAGEGNNEQYF. DNA of the CDR3: TGTGCCAGCAGCCCCCGACTAGCGGGAGAAGGCAACAATGAGCAGTACTTC.

The chain couples TRBV20-1 to TRBJ2-5, with TRBD2 matching 8 bases. Germline CDR1 reads DFQATT; CDR2 reads SNEGSKA (reference sequence). The CDR3 loop spans 14 amino acids. Losses at the gene ends were 3 bases for V and 6 bases for J; bases not matched to a gene: 9. As DNA, the CDR3 is TGCAGTGCTAGGTATCCGGGAGGGCCGCAGACCCAGTACTTC. Protein: CSARYPGGPQTQYF.

The V gene is TRBV20-1, the J gene TRBJ1-2; TRBD1 matches 7 bases. Per the germline V gene, CDR1 is DFQATT and CDR2 is SNEGSKA (reference sequence). The CDR3 extends over 14 amino acids. The ends lost 3 bases at V and 6 bases at J; junction bases unmatched: 10. The CDR3 DNA reads as TGCAGTGCTAGCGGGGACAGCGAAAACCATGGCTACACCTTC. Protein product: CSASGDSENHGYTF.

This clonotype was counted only a few times. The CDR3 nucleotides read TGTGCCAGCAGTACAGGGATACAAGAGACCCAGTACTTC. Translating it yields CASSTGIQETQYF. The rearrangement uses TRBV12-3 or TRBV12-4 and TRBJ2-4, with D perhaps matching TRBD1 (6 bases). The DNA end favors TRBJ2-5, so the J call may be wrong. CDR3 length: 13 residues.

This clonotype was seen more than once but under ten times. The chain is built from TRBV20-1 and TRBJ2-5; 13 bases map to TRBD2. With V trimmed by 2 bases and J by 5 bases, 11 bases remained unmatched. The CDR3 runs to 17 residues. Germline CDR1 and CDR2: DFQATT and SNEGSKA (reference sequence). Here the CDR3 reads CSARPGLAGEFGETQYF. The CDR3 DNA reads TGCAGTGCTAGACCCGGACTAGCGGGAGAATTTGGGGAGACCCAGTACTTC.

The chain combines TRBV12-3 or TRBV12-4 with TRBJ2-1; tentative D call: TRBD2 (7 bases). The CDR3 covers 14 residues. Trimming shortened V by 9 bases and J by 3 bases, and 15 bases separated the two germline ends. CDR3 in amino acids: CASLSGGIYNEQFF. The DNA of the CDR3 is TGTGCCAGTTTGTCGGGGGGCATCTACAATGAGCAGTTCTTC.

This clonotype has a handful of counts. The rearrangement links TRBV12-3 or TRBV12-4 to TRBJ2-5, with D maybe TRBD2 (5 bases). With the DNA end fitting TRBJ2-7 better, the J assignment may be wrong. CDR3 size: 14 residues. The CDR3 loop reads CASSPQTGTYEQYF. CDR3 coding DNA: TGTGCCAGCAGTCCCCAAACCGGGACCTACGAGCAGTACTTC.

The chain links TRBV6-2 or TRBV6-3 to TRBJ2-5, with TRBD2 as a possible D gene (5 bases). The J call is in doubt because the DNA end fits TRBJ2-7 better. This CDR3 has 12 amino acids. Germline V lookup: CDR1 MNHEY, CDR2 SVGEGT. The CDR3 nucleotides read TGTGCCAGCATGTCCGGGACCTACGAGCAGTACTTC. Translated: CASMSGTYEQYF.

This rearrangement joins TRBV5-1 to TRBJ1-1; 8 nucleotides align to TRBD1. The CDR3 is made up of 15 amino acids. Losses at the gene ends were 4 bases for V and 5 bases for J; bases not matched to a gene: 10. Germline CDR1 is SGHRS and CDR2 is YFSETQ. The CDR3 DNA is TGCGCCAGCAGCACGGACAGGGCCGGACCAACTGAAGCTTTCTTT. Encoded protein: CASSTDRAGPTEAFF.

The chain links TRBV3-1 to TRBJ2-3, with 10 nucleotides matching TRBD2. This CDR3 has 17 amino acids. Germline V gives CDR1 LGHDT, CDR2 YNNKEL (reference sequence). The J segment lost 0 bases and the V segment lost 3 bases, leaving 6 bases of the junction unmatched. CDR3 nucleotides: TGTGCCAGCAGCCACTCCCGGACTAGCGGAAGCACAGATACGCAGTATTTT. Amino acids: CASSHSRTSGSTDTQYF.

The chain uses TRBV5-1 and TRBJ1-2, with D hard to call. The CDR3 spans 14 residues. Germline V gene data show CDR1 as SGHRS and CDR2 as YFSETQ. Trimming removed 2 bases from V and 7 bases from J, with 15 bases in between. In DNA form, the CDR3 reads TGCGCCAGCAGCTTTGACGGGGTTACCGGTGGCTACACCTTC. Protein: CASSFDGVTGGYTF.

The chain combines TRBV11-2 with TRBJ1-2, with 9 positions matching TRBD1. Germline V CDR1 and CDR2: SGHAT, FQNNGV. V shed 5 bases and J 4 bases; nucleotides not matched to a gene: 14. The length of the CDR3 is 17 residues. The CDR3 DNA reads TGTGCCAGCAGCCCGGGGGGACAGGGAGGGTTTGCCTATGGCTACACCTTC. Translating gives CASSPGGQGGFAYGYTF.

The chain combines TRBV9 with TRBJ1-2; 8 bases line up with TRBD1. The CDR3 has 12 residues. The germline gives CDR1 SGDLS, CDR2 YYNGEE. The ends lost 0 bases at V and 11 bases at J; junction bases unmatched: 3. CDR3 in amino acids: CASSVGTGKYTF. The CDR3 nucleotides read TGTGCCAGCAGCGTAGGGACAGGGAAATACACCTTC. The complete variable domain, with remaining parts taken from reference TRBV9 and TRBJ1-2, reads DSGVTQTPKHLITATGQRVTLRCSPRSGDLSVYWYQQSLDQGLQFLIQYYNGEERAKGNILERFSAQQFPDLHSELNLSSLELGDSALYFCASSVGTGKYTFGSGTRLTVV.

The chain uses TRBV6-5 and TRBJ2-7, with TRBD1 matching 9 bases. Germline CDR1 and CDR2: MNHEY and SVGAGI. This CDR3 contains 13 residues. V was pared by 5 bases and J by 6 bases, with 5 bases of the junction left unmatched. The CDR3 region has the DNA TGTGCCAGCAGTCTGGGGACAGGGTCCGAGCAGTACTTC. It codes for CASSLGTGSEQYF.

A few counts support this clonotype. The chain couples TRBV6-2 or TRBV6-3 to TRBJ2-1; D might be TRBD2 (6 bases). The CDR3 extends over 15 amino acids. V was clipped by 3 bases and J by 3 bases, with 12 bases between them. CDR1 is MNHEY and CDR2 is SVGEGT in the germline V gene. The CDR3, as DNA: TGTGCCAGCAGTTATAGCGGACCCATCTACAATGAGCAGTTCTTC. Protein product: CASSYSGPIYNEQFF.

This clonotype has only a few counts. The CDR3: CSVTGPDGYTF. For the CDR3, the DNA is TGCAGCGTTACAGGGCCAGATGGCTACACCTTC. This chain joins TRBV29-1 and TRBJ1-2, with D possibly being TRBD1 (6 bases). Looked up from germline, CDR1 is SQVTM and CDR2 is ANQGSEA. The CDR3 extends over 11 amino acids. Trimming left V 5 bases short and J 6 bases short, with 10 bases between.

The V call is TRBV29-1, the J call TRBJ2-5; 7 bases match TRBD2. The ends lost 1 base at V and 9 bases at J; junction bases unmatched: 8. The CDR3 extends over 13 amino acids. The germline V gene has CDR1 SQVTM and CDR2 ANQGSEA. CDR3 sequence (DNA): TGCAGCGTTGAAGTCAGGGCCCGGGAGGCCCAGTACTTC. Translating it yields CSVEVRAREAQYF. The full variable domain, completed using reference TRBV29-1 and TRBJ2-5, is SAVISQKPSRDICQRGTSLTIQCQVDSQVTMMFWYRQQPGQSLTLIATANQGSEATYESGFVIDKFPISRPNLTFSTLTVSNMSPEDSSIYLCSVEVRAREAQYFGPGTRLLVL.

The genes are TRBV15 and TRBJ2-5; 12 bases agree with TRBD2. The CDR3 covers 17 residues. V lost 0 bases and J lost 5; bases outside the gene matches: 7. CDR1 is LNHNV, CDR2 YYDKDF, per germline (reference sequence). CDR3: CATSRDSSSGRVETQYF. The CDR3, as DNA: TGTGCCACCAGCAGAGATAGCTCTAGCGGGAGGGTCGAGACCCAGTACTTC.

The chain recombines TRBV20-1 with TRBJ2-5; TRBD2 is a possible D gene (6 bases). The CDR3 contains 15 residues. Between the trimmed V and J ends, which lost 2 bases and 7 bases, there was a span of 20 bases. The germline gives CDR1 DFQATT, CDR2 SNEGSKA (reference sequence). CDR3 DNA: TGCAGTGCTAGATTTAACGGGAACCCCGGGGGGACCCAGTACTTC. It codes for CSARFNGNPGGTQYF.

The table lists this clonotype with a few counts. The chain has TRBV18 and TRBJ2-5, with 10 bases lining up with TRBD1. V was pared by 1 base and J by 2 bases, with 1 base of the junction left unmatched. The CDR3 extends over 15 amino acids. Germline lookup yields CDR1 KGHSH and CDR2 LQKENI. CDR3 amino acids: CASSPQDRGQETQYF. In DNA form, the CDR3 reads TGTGCCAGCTCACCACAGGACAGGGGGCAAGAGACCCAGTACTTC.

The chain recombines TRBV6-5 with TRBJ1-2, with D perhaps matching TRBD1 (6 bases). V lost 8 bases and J lost 2, with 21 bases in between. The CDR3 is 16 amino acids. Germline CDR1 MNHEY, CDR2 SVGAGI. CDR3 DNA sequence: TGTGCCAGCGTTCCCTCCGGGGGCGATCCGAACTATGGCTACACCTTC. Translating it yields CASVPSGGDPNYGYTF.

The chain uses TRBV7-9 and TRBJ2-1; no clear D. Between the trimmed V and J ends, which lost 5 bases and 7 bases, there was a span of 15 bases. CDR3 length: 14 amino acids. Per germline, CDR1 SEHNR and CDR2 FQNEAQ (reference sequence). CDR3 region: CASSPPVMQNEQFF. The CDR3 bases are TGTGCCAGCAGCCCCCCCGTAATGCAGAATGAGCAGTTCTTC.

This clonotype was observed a handful of times. This rearrangement joins TRBV29-1 to TRBJ1-1; D is undetermined. The CDR3 length is 13 residues. V dropped 7 bases and J dropped 3 bases, with 15 bases sitting between them. Germline loops: CDR1 SQVTM, CDR2 ANQGSEA. The CDR3, as DNA: TGCAGCGGGACGACCCTTTTGGACACTGAAGCTTTCTTT. Protein: CSGTTLLDTEAFF.

The chain joins TRBV21-1 to TRBJ2-2; the table's D call TRBD1 went unverified against the DNA. TRBV21-1 is listed as a pseudogene. The CDR3 consists of 16 residues. The CDR3 here is CASKDDRDRGGGELFF. Written as DNA, the CDR3 is TGTGCCAGCAAGGATGATCGGGACAGGGGCGGCGGGGAGCTGTTTTTT.

Turning to this clonotype: The junction does not match germline at one end; this may be a read error. The rearrangement joins TRBV4-2 to TRBJ2-7, with 11 nucleotides matching TRBD2. CDR1 and CDR2 from the germline V gene are LGHNA and YNFKEQ. CDR3 size: 15 residues. DNA for the CDR3: TGTGCCAGCAGCCAACCGACTAGCGGGACCTACGGGCAGTACTTC. Protein product: CASSQPTSGTYGQYF.

Points on this clonotype: A read error may produce the germline difference seen at one junction end. The V gene is TRBV7-2, the J gene TRBJ2-2; TRBD2 matches at 13 bases. This CDR3 has 16 residues. CDR1 is SGHTA and CDR2 is FQGNSA in the germline V gene. DNA of the CDR3: TGTGCCAGCAGCCCCGGACTAGCGGGAGTCACCGGGGAGCGGTTTTTT. This translates into CASSPGLAGVTGERFF.

The J gene is TRBJ2-1, the V gene TRBV29-1; D possibly corresponds to TRBD2 (6 bases). Germline loops: CDR1 SQVTM, CDR2 ANQGSEA. This CDR3 is built from 11 residues. DNA of the CDR3: TGCAGTGGGGAGGTGTACAATGAGCAGTTCTTC. It is translated as CSGEVYNEQFF.

This chain uses TRBV7-6 with TRBJ2-1; tentative D call: TRBD1 (5 bases). The CDR3 extends over 13 amino acids. The germline V gene has CDR1 SGHVS and CDR2 FNYEAQ. V was trimmed by 5 bases and J by 6 bases, leaving 11 bases between them. Here the CDR3 DNA reads TGTGCCAGCAGCCCCCCGGACATCAATGAGCAGTTCTTC. This codes for CASSPPDINEQFF. Together with reference TRBV7-6 and TRBJ2-1, the CDR3 gives the full variable domain: GAGVSQSPRYKVTKRGQDVALRCDPISGHVSLYWYRQALGQGPEFLTYFNYEAQQDKSGLPNDRFSAERPEGSISTLTIQRTEQRDSAMYRCASSPPDINEQFFGPGTRLTVL.

The chain is built from TRBV6-5 and TRBJ2-5, with D possibly matching TRBD2 (5 bases). Trimming pared 0 bases from V and 5 bases from J, leaving 10 bases between. Per germline, CDR1 MNHEY and CDR2 SVGAGI. This CDR3 is built from 14 residues. The CDR3 nucleotides are TGTGCCAGCAGTTACTCGGAACTAGGCGAGACCCAGTACTTC. Residues: CASSYSELGETQYF.